The 10 T cell receptor beta chains reported below all come from one sample, sequenced in a study of technical replicates of blood from a few donors. Produced via immunoSEQ multiplex PCR; TCRdb's table is partial and in-frame only. The repertoire has under 80,000 clones, about 96% of them found once; the top ten carry over 0.2%. Sequenced material: T cells isolated from PBMCs. The receptors originated from a human donor in good health.

The chain joins TRBV5-5 to TRBJ1-1; weak D call: TRBD1 (5 bases). V was pared by 3 bases and J by 1 base, with 16 bases between. This CDR3 is built from 16 residues. Germline V gene data show CDR1 as SGHKS and CDR2 as YYEKEE (reference sequence). CDR3 sequence: CASSWDLTDANTEAFF. Here the CDR3 DNA reads TGTGCCAGCAGCTGGGACTTAACAGATGCGAACACTGAAGCTTTCTTT.

The rearrangement joins TRBV20-1 to TRBJ2-3; D is uncertain. Germline V gene lookup returns CDR1 DFQATT and CDR2 SNEGSKA (reference sequence). This CDR3 spans 11 amino acids. The V end was cut by 3 bases, the J end by 6 bases, with 7 bases between. The CDR3 loop reads CSASGRDTQYF. DNA of the CDR3: TGCAGTGCTAGTGGTCGGGATACGCAGTATTTT.

V is TRBV5-4 and J is TRBJ2-5; 7 positions agree with TRBD2. The germline CDR1 and CDR2 sequences are SGHNT and YYREEE (reference sequence). This CDR3 region has 15 residues. The V gene end was trimmed by 6 bases and the J gene end by 2 bases; junction bases not matched to a gene: 10. CDR3 in DNA: TGTGCCAGCACCCGGGGTGGGGGGGAGCAAGAGACCCAGTACTTC. Translation gives CASTRGGGEQETQYF. Full variable domain (remainder filled in from reference TRBV5-4 and TRBJ2-5): ETGVTQSPTHLIKTRGQQVTLRCSSQSGHNTVSWYQQALGQGPQFIFQYYREEENGRGNFPPRFSGLQFPNYSSELNVNALELDDSALYLCASTRGGGEQETQYFGPGTRLLVL.

The V and J genes are TRBV10-3 and TRBJ1-2, with D perhaps TRBD1 (6 bases). CDR3 length equals 15 residues. The ends were cut back, 1 base at V and 6 bases at J, with 15 bases in the middle. The germline gives CDR1 ENHRY, CDR2 SYGVKD. The CDR3 DNA follows: TGTGCCATCAGTGAGTGGGGGGGCCAGGGCCATGGCTACACCTTC. It encodes CAISEWGGQGHGYTF.

This rearrangement joins TRBV6-5 to TRBJ1-1, with 7 bases lining up with TRBD1. Germline V CDR1 and CDR2: MNHEY, SVGAGI. This CDR3 is 13 amino acids long. V dropped 5 bases and J dropped 11; count of bases not matched to a gene: 11. CDR3 residues: CASSTQTGSRAFF. The CDR3 DNA reads as TGTGCCAGCAGTACCCAGACAGGGAGCAGGGCTTTCTTT.

The rearrangement uses TRBV11-2 and TRBJ1-2, with a weak D call TRBD1 (5 bases). CDR1 is SGHAT, CDR2 FQNNGV, per germline. V lost 1 base and J 2 bases, leaving 14 bases between the germline ends. There are 16 residues in the CDR3. CDR3 nucleotides: TGTGCCAGCAGCTTAGTTGAAGCAGGGCTGAACTATGGCTACACCTTC. This gives the protein CASSLVEAGLNYGYTF.

V and J are TRBV7-8 and TRBJ1-1, with TRBD1 matching 8 bases. This CDR3 spans 13 amino acids. The germline V gene encodes CDR1 SGHVS and CDR2 FQNEAQ. V shed 6 bases, J shed 10 bases, and the junction held 10 bases outside the gene matches. The CDR3 bases are TGTGCCAGCAGAGACTCAGGGGGCTTGGGAGCTTTCTTT. Amino acids: CASRDSGGLGAFF.

The chain carries TRBV6-6 and TRBJ1-1; D is possibly TRBD1 (5 bases). Deletions cut 0 bases from V and 1 base from J, with 9 bases between. Germline-derived CDR1 and CDR2 are MNHNY and SVGAGI (reference sequence). The CDR3 consists of 15 residues. CDR3 DNA sequence: TGTGCCAGCAGTTACTCCAGGGAGGGGAACACTGAAGCTTTCTTT. This translates into CASSYSREGNTEAFF.

The chain joins TRBV6-5 to TRBJ1-2; 9 bases are a match to TRBD1. CDR3 length: 14 amino acids. Per the germline V gene, CDR1 is MNHEY and CDR2 is SVGAGI. V shed 6 bases, J shed 9 bases, and the junction held 11 bases outside the gene matches. The CDR3 reads CASSLQQGAISYTF. The CDR3 nucleotides are TGTGCCAGCAGCCTACAACAGGGGGCCATAAGCTACACCTTC.

This chain joins TRBV4-1 and TRBJ2-1; 9 nucleotides align to TRBD2. Trimming at V came to 4 bases and at J to 4 bases, leaving 5 bases not matched to a gene. The CDR3 is made up of 15 amino acids. CDR1 is MGHRA and CDR2 is YSYEKL in the germline V gene. This chain's CDR3 is CASSPMRGGYNEQFF. CDR3 sequence (DNA): TGCGCCAGCAGCCCTATGCGGGGGGGGTACAATGAGCAGTTCTTC.